The 11 T cell receptor beta chains below were found in one sample sequenced in a study of T cell responses to AZD1222 COVID-19 vaccine. TCRdb keeps only in-frame clones here, not all; method: immunoSEQ multiplex PCR. In the table there are fewer than 150,000 clones, about 90% of which are singletons. Sequences were derived from peripheral blood, sampled on day 0 of AZD1222 vaccination. These receptors were obtained from an adult in good health.

A single count supports this clone. CDR3: CATSDETGTGKTYEQYF. The CDR3 DNA sequence: TGTGCCACCAGTGATGAGACCGGGACAGGGAAAACCTACGAGCAGTACTTC. The chain couples TRBV24-1 to TRBJ2-7, with TRBD1 matching over 9 bases. Trimming at V came to 3 bases and at J to 2 bases, leaving 10 bases not matched to a gene. The CDR3 sequence is 17 residues long. Germline-derived CDR1 and CDR2 are KGHDR and SFDVKD.

This rearrangement joins TRBV28 to TRBJ1-6, with D perhaps TRBD1 (5 bases). The germline gives CDR1 MDHEN, CDR2 SYDVKM. V was clipped by 6 bases and J by 7 bases, with 19 bases between them. This CDR3 comprises 16 residues. CDR3 sequence reads: CASSPPVPGGNSPLHF. For the CDR3, the DNA is TGTGCCAGCAGCCCCCCGGTCCCCGGGGGGAATTCACCCCTCCACTTT.

The CDR3 DNA sequence: TGTGCCAGTGGCGATGCGGGACAGGGATATTCACCCCTCCACTTT. This sequence encodes CASGDAGQGYSPLHF. This chain uses TRBV19 with TRBJ1-6, with 9 bases lining up with TRBD1. The CDR3 has 15 residues. CDR1 LNHDA and CDR2 SQIVND come from the germline V gene (reference sequence). Germline trimming cut 8 bases from V and 8 bases from J; bases unmatched to any gene: 10.

The gene calls are TRBV4-1 and TRBJ1-4; 9 nucleotides match TRBD1. The germline V gene has CDR1 MGHRA and CDR2 YSYEKL. V dropped 0 bases and J dropped 10; count of bases not matched to a gene: 6. CDR3 length: 15 amino acids. This CDR3 reads CASSQDLGTGRKLFF. Here the CDR3 DNA reads TGCGCCAGCAGCCAAGATCTTGGGACAGGGCGAAAACTGTTTTTT.

J is TRBJ2-7 and V is TRBV19, with D possibly called TRBD1 or TRBD2 (5 bases each). Germline V gene sequence: CDR1 LNHDA, CDR2 SQIVND (reference sequence). The CDR3 length is 13 residues. V lost 5 bases, J lost 0 bases, and 8 bases lay in between. CDR3 nucleotide sequence: TGTGCCAGTAGTGAGGGGTCCTCCTACGAGCAGTACTTC. This gives the protein CASSEGSSYEQYF.

The CDR3 protein is CASSWDSFYGYTF. Written as DNA, the CDR3 is TGTGCCAGCAGCTGGGACAGTTTCTATGGCTACACCTTC. The rearrangement uses TRBV5-8 and TRBJ1-2; TRBD1 matches at 7 bases. Trimming at V came to 3 bases and at J to 4 bases, leaving 3 bases not matched to a gene. In germline, CDR1 is SGHTS, CDR2 YDEGEE. The CDR3 sequence is 13 residues long.

The chain is built from TRBV18 and TRBJ1-5; 9 nucleotides line up with TRBD1. Unmatched junction bases numbered 3, after V lost 6 bases and J lost 6 bases. There are 13 residues in the CDR3. Germline loops: CDR1 KGHSH, CDR2 LQKENI. Here the CDR3 reads CASSGTGSQPQHF. CDR3 DNA sequence: TGTGCCAGCTCCGGGACAGGGAGTCAGCCCCAGCATTTT.

V gene TRBV4-3 combines with J gene TRBJ2-7; D is ambiguous. CDR3 size: 12 residues. Germline CDR1 LGHNA, CDR2 YSLEER. Trimming took 4 bases from V and 2 from J, leaving 6 bases between them. The CDR3 DNA sequence: TGCGCCAGCAGCCTCCCCCCCTACGAGCAGTACTTC. This encodes CASSLPPYEQYF.

J is TRBJ1-2 and V is TRBV27; 7 positions match TRBD1. This CDR3 region has 15 residues. The ends lost 4 bases at V and 2 bases at J; junction bases unmatched: 7. Germline assignment: CDR1 MNHEY and CDR2 SMNVEV (reference sequence). CDR3 protein: CASSSYGTANYGYTF. The CDR3 DNA reads TGTGCCAGCAGTTCCTACGGGACAGCAAACTATGGCTACACCTTC.

The J gene is TRBJ1-2, the V gene TRBV24-1, with D possibly TRBD1 on 6 matching bases. The CDR3 consists of 12 residues. The V end was cut by 7 bases, the J end by 4 bases, with 9 bases between. Germline V lookup: CDR1 KGHDR, CDR2 SFDVKD. CDR3 amino acids: CATRQGPYGYTF. The CDR3 bases are TGTGCCACCAGGCAGGGGCCCTATGGCTACACCTTC.

V is TRBV10-3 and J is TRBJ1-2, with D possibly being TRBD1 (6 bases). The CDR3 has 15 residues. Germline assignment: CDR1 ENHRY and CDR2 SYGVKD. V was trimmed by 6 bases and J by 2 bases, leaving 16 bases between them. The CDR3 DNA is TGTGCCATCAGCTCTTTCGGGACAACGAACTATGGCTACACCTTC. It is translated as CAISSFGTTNYGYTF.